Listed here are 11 T cell receptor beta chains from one sample, sequenced in a study of blood T cells in healthy people across ages. It was with a sample-barcoded 5' primer and a J-beta primer mix that a second PCR of roughly 7 to 12 cycles was run. TCRdb re-called the 5' RACE reads through MiXCR, storing one row per CDR3 protein. Of about 640,000 distinct CDR3 sequences listed, under 65% are singletons. The sequenced sample was blood. These receptors were obtained from a man in his fifties or sixties in good health.

This chain joins TRBV6-1 and TRBJ2-5; D gene unclear. This CDR3 is 19 amino acids long. The germline V gene has CDR1 MNHNS and CDR2 SASEGT. The ends were cut back, 7 bases at V and 2 bases at J, with 29 bases in the middle. CDR3 loop: CASTRATLPLDLGQETQYF. CDR3 DNA sequence: TGTGCCAGCACTCGTGCGACCTTGCCGTTAGATTTAGGGCAAGAGACCCAGTACTTC.

The chain uses TRBV5-1 and TRBJ1-5, with D unresolved. The germline V gene encodes CDR1 SGHRS and CDR2 YFSETQ. The CDR3 totals 15 residues. V lost 4 bases and J 0 bases, leaving 11 bases between the germline ends. The CDR3 DNA is TGCGCCAGCAGCAAGGACGGTCATAGCAATCAGCCCCAGCATTTT. Translation gives CASSKDGHSNQPQHF.

Concerning this clonotype itself: The junction departs from germline at one end; a sequencing error may be responsible. The gene calls are TRBV10-3 and TRBJ2-2, with D tentatively TRBD1 or TRBD2 (5 bases each). The CDR3 is made up of 14 amino acids. CDR1 ENHRY and CDR2 SYGVKD come from the germline V gene. The CDR3 nucleotides are TGTGTCATCAGTGAGGATATGGGGGCCGGGGAGCTGTTTTTT. Its protein is CVISEDMGAGELFF.

This chain links TRBV10-3 with TRBJ2-5; 9 positions match TRBD1. The germline CDR1 and CDR2 sequences are ENHRY and SYGVKD. The CDR3 runs to 13 residues. Trimming took 10 bases from V and 2 from J; bases not matched to a gene: 5. The CDR3 region is CATRDREQETQYF. Written as DNA, the CDR3 is TGTGCCACCCGGGACAGGGAACAAGAGACCCAGTACTTC.

The chain joins TRBV24-1 to TRBJ2-1; D is possibly TRBD1 (6 bases). The germline V and J ends were trimmed by 12 bases and 0 bases, with 26 bases remaining between them. The V gene's germline CDR1 is KGHDR and CDR2 SFDVKD. This CDR3 region has 18 residues. The CDR3 sequence is CAALSSYRVPLSYNEQFF. The DNA of the CDR3 is TGTGCCGCCCTCTCTTCCTACAGGGTCCCTCTCTCCTACAATGAGCAGTTCTTC.

The table lists this clonotype with a few counts. The chain is built from TRBV29-1 and TRBJ1-2; TRBD1 is a possible D gene (5 bases). This CDR3 is 12 amino acids long. The germline V gene has CDR1 SQVTM and CDR2 ANQGSEA. V was cut by 2 bases and J by 3 bases, with 7 bases left in between. The DNA of the CDR3 is TGCAGCGTTGAACAAGGGGACTATGGCTACACCTTC. Translation gives CSVEQGDYGYTF. The whole variable domain, remainder taken from reference TRBV29-1 and TRBJ1-2, is SAVISQKPSRDICQRGTSLTIQCQVDSQVTMMFWYRQQPGQSLTLIATANQGSEATYESGFVIDKFPISRPNLTFSTLTVSNMSPEDSSIYLCSVEQGDYGYTFGSGTRLTVV.

V usage is TRBV2 and J usage is TRBJ2-2; no clear D. Germline CDR1 SNHLY, CDR2 FYNNEI. The CDR3 length is 13 residues. V shed 7 bases and J shed 5 bases, with 11 bases lying between them. CDR3 sequence: CASTPARTGELFF. In DNA form, the CDR3 reads TGTGCCAGCACTCCAGCCAGAACCGGGGAGCTGTTTTTT. Drawing the rest from reference TRBV2 and TRBJ2-2, the complete variable domain is EPEVTQTPSHQVTQMGQEVILRCVPISNHLYFYWYRQILGQKVEFLVSFYNNEISEKSEIFDDQFSVERPDGSNFTLKIRSTKLEDSAMYFCASTPARTGELFFGEGSRLTVL.

This clonotype was counted a few times. Here the CDR3 reads CASSPGTGTTYEQYF. The CDR3 bases are TGCGCCAGCAGCCCCGGGACAGGGACAACCTACGAGCAGTACTTC. This chain uses TRBV5-1 with TRBJ2-7; 9 bases are a match to TRBD1. Per the germline V gene, CDR1 is SGHRS and CDR2 is YFSETQ. The V gene end was trimmed by 4 bases and the J gene end by 2 bases; junction bases not matched to a gene: 7. CDR3 length equals 15 residues.

This chain uses TRBV3-1 with TRBJ1-1, with D possibly being TRBD1 (5 bases). V lost 0 bases to trimming and J lost 6 bases, with 11 bases between them. Germline V gives CDR1 LGHDT, CDR2 YNNKEL (reference sequence). The CDR3 has 14 residues. In nucleotides, the CDR3 is TGTGCCAGCAGCCAAGAGGGCAGGGACTCTGAAGCTTTCTTT. Residues: CASSQEGRDSEAFF. The entire variable domain, with the rest obtained from reference TRBV3-1 and TRBJ1-1, is as follows: DTAVSQTPKYLVTQMGNDKSIKCEQNLGHDTMYWYKQDSKKFLKIMFSYNNKELIINETVPNRFSPKSPDKAHLNLHINSLELGDSAVYFCASSQEGRDSEAFFGQGTRLTVV.

CDR3 in DNA: TGCAGCGTTGAAATAGAAGGGGGGCGGGACTATGGCTACACCTTC. It is translated as CSVEIEGGRDYGYTF. The chain couples TRBV29-1 to TRBJ1-2; a possible D gene is TRBD1 (6 bases). From germline, CDR1 is SQVTM and CDR2 ANQGSEA. Trimming removed 2 bases from V and 3 bases from J, with 16 bases in between. This CDR3 comprises 15 residues.

The J gene is TRBJ1-2, the V gene TRBV14; the match to TRBD1 covers 8 bases. CDR1 and CDR2 from the germline V gene are SGHDN and FVKESK. There are 16 residues in the CDR3. V trimming: 1 base; J trimming: 3 bases; junction bases outside the gene matches: 7. CDR3 in amino acids: CASSQVGQGGHYGYTF. In nucleotides, the CDR3 is TGTGCCAGCAGCCAAGTAGGACAGGGTGGACACTATGGCTACACCTTC.